The subject of this entry is one T cell receptor (beta chain). Antigen unknown. Within the sample, other DNA sequences also encode this same CDR3. This entry comes from a study of cytomegalovirus exposure and HLA in healthy donors. Study-wide context: As an earlier analysis found, some 180 million T cells yielded approximately 100 million unique TCR beta sequences.

PCR employed 60 Vbeta and 13 Jbeta primers. Assay used: immunoSEQ multiplex PCR; TCRdb lists only in-frame clones, some missing. The table records about 130,000 clones, about 81% of them present only once. Study-wide results and limits: Further analysis was carried out later, and it showed several of the most significant clusters appearing linked to common viral pathogens. Clonal expansion, a later analysis showed, was greater in HLA-associated TCR beta chains than in equally common others.

This CDR3 region has 14 residues. The ends lost 6 bases at V and 2 bases at J; junction bases unmatched: 5. Germline V gives CDR1 ENHRY, CDR2 SYGVKD. At sampling all donors were nominally healthy, likely with unrecorded immune exposures. The sequence was obtained from a woman aged 25 to 45 in good health and CMV-seronegative. The source material was PBMCs. The J gene is TRBJ2-7, the V gene TRBV10-3; 9 nucleotides agree with TRBD1. This CDR3 is CAISPGQGTYEQYF. DNA for the CDR3: TGTGCCATCAGCCCGGGACAGGGAACCTACGAGCAGTACTTC.